A selection of T cell receptor beta chains follows, all from one sample in a study of blood T cell repertoires in COVID-19. Assay used: immunoSEQ multiplex PCR; TCRdb lists only in-frame clones, some missing. The sample lists about 230,000 clones, approximately 90% seen once, with more than 9% in the top ten. Sample: peripheral blood. These receptors came from a man aged 50 or older with COVID-19, enrolled during active disease. Each CDR3 is given with its conserved first and last residue. D genes are given only for firm matches. Size is stated for part of the rows, as once, few or many counts, or as a class when the clone is expanded.

v_call,j_call,d_call,clone_size,cdr3_aa,cdr3_nt
TRBV19,TRBJ2-2,NA,few,CASRTRNGELFF,TGTGCCAGTAGGACAAGAAACGGGGAGCTGTTTTTT
TRBV7-3,TRBJ2-2,TRBD2,NA,CASSAKAGGPANTGELFF,TGTGCCAGCAGCGCAAAAGCGGGGGGACCCGCGAACACCGGGGAGCTGTTTTTT
TRBV7-2,TRBJ1-6,NA,NA,CASSLLLRQANSPLHF,TGTGCCAGCAGCTTACTGCTTCGGCAGGCTAATTCACCCCTCCACTTT
TRBV5-4,TRBJ2-3,TRBD1,NA,CASSLGGQGGSDTQYF,TGTGCCAGCAGCTTGGGAGGACAGGGGGGATCAGATACGCAGTATTTT
TRBV29-1,TRBJ2-7,TRBD1,NA,CSAGGQGNYEQYF,TGCAGCGCCGGGGGACAGGGAAATTACGAGCAGTACTTC
TRBV15,TRBJ1-5,NA,NA,CATSRDRGLNQPQHF,TGTGCCACCAGCAGAGATAGGGGCCTCAATCAGCCCCAGCATTTT
TRBV6-5,TRBJ2-3,NA,NA,CASSNNRDATQYF,TGTGCCAGCAGTAATAACAGGGATGCTACGCAGTATTTT
TRBV27,TRBJ1-4,NA,NA,CASSSRRATNEKLFF,TGTGCCAGCAGTTCCCGCCGCGCAACTAATGAAAAACTGTTTTTT
TRBV18,TRBJ2-5,TRBD2,NA,CASSRGLAGAETQYF,TGTGCCAGCTCTCGAGGACTAGCGGGAGCAGAGACCCAGTACTTC
TRBV12-5,TRBJ2-5,TRBD2,NA,CASGYIAGGGLSQYF,TGTGCTAGTGGTTATATAGCGGGAGGGGGGTTGTCCCAGTACTTC
TRBV27,TRBJ1-2,TRBD1,NA,CASSLGQGAFGYTF,TGTGCCAGCAGTTTAGGACAGGGGGCGTTTGGCTACACCTTC
TRBV6-4,TRBJ2-7,TRBD2,NA,CATKGLAGEQYF,TGTGCCACGAAGGGACTAGCTGGCGAGCAGTACTTC
TRBV4-3,TRBJ2-2,NA,NA,CASSQNSNTGELFF,TGCGCCAGCAGCCAGAACAGCAACACCGGGGAGCTGTTTTTT
TRBV11-2,TRBJ2-3,TRBD2,NA,CASSLGVRGGSTDTQYF,TGTGCCAGCAGCTTAGGAGTGCGGGGGGGTAGCACAGATACGCAGTATTTT
TRBV24-1,TRBJ2-1,TRBD2,NA,CATSDTTSDEQFF,TGTGCCACCAGTGATACGACTAGCGATGAGCAGTTCTTC
TRBV7-9,TRBJ1-3,TRBD1,NA,CASNNGQGANGNTIYF,TGTGCCAGCAATAACGGACAGGGGGCGAACGGAAACACCATATATTTT
TRBV5-1,TRBJ2-1,TRBD2,NA,CASSFGLAGVGEQFF,TGCGCCAGCAGCTTTGGGCTAGCGGGAGTCGGTGAGCAGTTCTTC